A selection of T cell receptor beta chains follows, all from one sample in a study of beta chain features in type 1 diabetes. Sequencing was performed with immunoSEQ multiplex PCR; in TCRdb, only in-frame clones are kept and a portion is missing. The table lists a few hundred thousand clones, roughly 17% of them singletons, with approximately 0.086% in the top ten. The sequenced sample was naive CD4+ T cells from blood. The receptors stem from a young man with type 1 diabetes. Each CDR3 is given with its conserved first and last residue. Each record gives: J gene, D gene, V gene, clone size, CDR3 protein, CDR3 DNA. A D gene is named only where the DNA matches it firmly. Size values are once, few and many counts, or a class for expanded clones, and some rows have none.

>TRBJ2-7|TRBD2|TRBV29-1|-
CSVAGTSGSYEQYF
TGCAGCGTTGCCGGGACTAGCGGGAGCTACGAGCAGTACTTC
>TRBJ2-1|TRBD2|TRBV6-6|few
CASSYSGLAYNEQFF
TGTGCCAGCAGTTACTCGGGACTAGCCTACAATGAGCAGTTCTTC
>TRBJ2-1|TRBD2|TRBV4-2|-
CASSQDSSGNRNEQFF
TGTGCCAGCAGCCAAGACTCTAGCGGGAATAGAAATGAGCAGTTCTTC
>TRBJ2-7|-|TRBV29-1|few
CSVTAGTYEQYF
TGCAGCGTTACGGCAGGGACCTACGAGCAGTACTTC
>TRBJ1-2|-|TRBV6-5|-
CASSYPAGLGNYGYTF
TGTGCCAGCAGTTACCCCGCCGGGTTGGGTAACTATGGCTACACCTTC
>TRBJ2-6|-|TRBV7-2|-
CASSSNLATGANVLTF
TGTGCCAGCAGCTCAAATCTAGCGACTGGGGCCAACGTCCTGACTTTC
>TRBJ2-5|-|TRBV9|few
CASSKSRQETQYF
TGTGCCAGCAGCAAGTCACGGCAAGAGACCCAGTACTTC
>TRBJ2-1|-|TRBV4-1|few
CASSQVLLATNEQFF
TGCGCCAGCAGCCAAGTGCTCCTAGCTACCAATGAGCAGTTCTTC
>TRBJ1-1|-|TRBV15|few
CATSRARSSWDTEAFF
TGTGCCACCAGCAGAGCCCGCTCCTCATGGGACACTGAAGCTTTCTTT
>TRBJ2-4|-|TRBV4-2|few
CASSNPGRRNIQYF
TGTGCCAGCAGCAACCCGGGACGGAGAAACATTCAGTACTTC
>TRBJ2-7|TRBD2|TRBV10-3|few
CAIGNSGRAQVQYF
TGTGCCATCGGCAATAGCGGGAGGGCCCAAGTGCAGTACTTC
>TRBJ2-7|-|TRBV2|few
CASSEQGETYEQYF
TGTGCCAGCAGTGAACAGGGTGAGACCTACGAGCAGTACTTC
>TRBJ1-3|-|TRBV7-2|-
CASSPSGSGNTIYF
TGTGCCAGCAGTCCTTCGGGATCGGGAAACACCATATATTTT
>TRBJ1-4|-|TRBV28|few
CASSLSRAGEKLFF
TGTGCCAGCAGTTTATCTCGCGCCGGTGAAAAACTGTTTTTT
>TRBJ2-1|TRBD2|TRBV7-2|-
CASSLAFTSGSNNEQFF
TGTGCCAGCAGCTTAGCGTTTACTAGCGGGAGTAATAATGAGCAGTTCTTC
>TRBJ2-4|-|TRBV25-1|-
CASSDNRGGKNIQYF
TGTGCCAGCAGTGACAACAGGGGGGGCAAAAACATTCAGTACTTC
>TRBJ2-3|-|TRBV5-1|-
CASSLGGSTDTQYF
TGCGCCAGCAGCTTGGGCGGAAGCACAGATACGCAGTATTTT
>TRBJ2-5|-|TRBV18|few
CASSLLDSTLQETQYF
TGTGCCAGCTCACTGTTGGATTCGACACTTCAAGAGACCCAGTACTTC
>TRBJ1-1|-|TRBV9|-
CASSVGLVPNTEAFF
TGTGCCAGCAGCGTGGGCCTCGTCCCGAACACTGAAGCTTTCTTT
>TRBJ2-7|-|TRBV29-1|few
CSVKTTYEQYF
TGCAGCGTTAAAACAACCTACGAGCAGTACTTC
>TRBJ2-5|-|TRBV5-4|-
CASSLEQQETQYF
TGTGCCAGCAGCTTGGAACAGCAAGAGACCCAGTACTTC
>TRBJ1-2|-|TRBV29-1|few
CSVDRLGGYTF
TGCAGCGTTGATCGGTTGGGAGGCTACACCTTC
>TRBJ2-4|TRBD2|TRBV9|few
CASSPSGQNIQYF
TGTGCCAGCAGCCCTAGCGGACAAAACATTCAGTACTTC
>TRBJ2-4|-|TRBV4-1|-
CASSQEKLGRGYIQYF
TGCGCCAGCAGCCAAGAGAAGTTGGGCAGGGGTTACATTCAGTACTTC
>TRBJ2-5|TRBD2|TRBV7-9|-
CASSFGSGKETQYF
TGTGCCAGCAGCTTCGGGAGCGGGAAAGAGACCCAGTACTTC
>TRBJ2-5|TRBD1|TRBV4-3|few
CASSQDRGRETQYF
TGCGCCAGCAGCCAGGACAGGGGAAGGGAGACCCAGTACTTC
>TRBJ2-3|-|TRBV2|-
CASRPTGSTDTQYF
TGTGCCAGCAGACCCACAGGGTCCACAGATACGCAGTATTTT
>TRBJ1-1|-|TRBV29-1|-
CSVVGASEAFF
TGCAGCGTTGTCGGGGCTTCTGAAGCTTTCTTT
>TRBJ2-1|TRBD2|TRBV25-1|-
CASSGTVGRGYNEQFF
TGTGCCAGCAGCGGTACGGTCGGGAGGGGCTACAATGAGCAGTTCTTC
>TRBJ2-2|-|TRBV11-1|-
CASSLGRVDTGELFF
TGTGCCAGCAGCTTAGGAAGGGTTGACACCGGGGAGCTGTTTTTT
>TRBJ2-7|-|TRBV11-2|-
CASSPGQGDYEQYF
TGTGCCAGCAGCCCTGGGCAGGGCGACTACGAGCAGTACTTC
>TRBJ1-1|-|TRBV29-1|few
CSVGRQALNTEAFF
TGCAGCGTTGGGAGACAGGCCCTGAACACTGAAGCTTTCTTT
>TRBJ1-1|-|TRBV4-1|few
CASSRSQAINTEAFF
TGCGCCAGCAGCCGATCACAGGCAATCAACACTGAAGCTTTCTTT
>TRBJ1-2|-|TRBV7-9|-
CASSLTGAQGGYTF
TGTGCCAGCAGCTTAACGGGGGCGCAGGGTGGCTACACCTTC
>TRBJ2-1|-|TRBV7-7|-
CASSPLGSYNEQFF
TGTGCTAGCAGCCCTCTTGGCTCCTACAATGAGCAGTTCTTC
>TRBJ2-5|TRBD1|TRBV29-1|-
CSGTGGWETQYF
TGCAGCGGCACAGGGGGCTGGGAGACCCAGTACTTC
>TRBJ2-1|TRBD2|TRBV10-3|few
CAISGGLASYNEQFF
TGTGCCATCAGTGGAGGACTAGCGAGTTACAATGAGCAGTTCTTC
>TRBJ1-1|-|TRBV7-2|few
CASSSLRNTEAFF
TGTGCCAGCAGCTCCCTCAGGAACACTGAAGCTTTCTTT
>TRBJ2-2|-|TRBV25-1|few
CATRVPNTGELFF
TGTGCCACCAGGGTCCCGAACACCGGGGAGCTGTTTTTT
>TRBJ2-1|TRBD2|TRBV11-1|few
CASSLGGASGGYNEQFF
TGTGCCAGCAGCTTAGGAGGGGCTAGCGGAGGGTACAATGAGCAGTTCTTC
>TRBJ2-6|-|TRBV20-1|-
CSAHHSLDLTF
TGCAGTGCGCACCATTCCTTGGACCTGACTTTC
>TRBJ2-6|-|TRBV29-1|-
CSGYGQGSGANVLTF
TGCAGCGGCTACGGTCAGGGGTCGGGGGCCAACGTCCTGACTTTC
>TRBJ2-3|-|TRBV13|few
CARRNEDSFTDTQYF
TGTGCCCGACGGAACGAGGACAGCTTCACAGATACGCAGTATTTT
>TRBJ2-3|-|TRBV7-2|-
CASSLEQGSDTQYF
TGTGCCAGCAGCTTGGAACAGGGATCAGATACGCAGTATTTT
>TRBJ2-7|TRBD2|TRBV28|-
CASALAGAEQYF
TGTGCCAGCGCCCTAGCGGGTGCCGAGCAGTACTTC
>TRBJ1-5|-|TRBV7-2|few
CASSAGINQPQHF
TGTGCCAGCAGTGCAGGGATCAATCAGCCCCAGCATTTT
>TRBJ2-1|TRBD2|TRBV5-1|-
CASIGGSEQFF
TGCGCCAGCATCGGCGGGAGTGAGCAGTTCTTC
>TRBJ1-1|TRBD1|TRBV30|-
CAWARQGMNTEAFF
TGTGCCTGGGCCCGACAGGGAATGAACACTGAAGCTTTCTTT
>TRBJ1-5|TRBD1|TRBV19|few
CASGDRAGNQPQHF
TGTGCCAGTGGAGACAGGGCGGGCAATCAGCCCCAGCATTTT
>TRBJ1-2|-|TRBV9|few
CASSVDGVSDGYTF
TGTGCCAGCAGCGTAGATGGGGTATCGGACGGCTACACCTTC